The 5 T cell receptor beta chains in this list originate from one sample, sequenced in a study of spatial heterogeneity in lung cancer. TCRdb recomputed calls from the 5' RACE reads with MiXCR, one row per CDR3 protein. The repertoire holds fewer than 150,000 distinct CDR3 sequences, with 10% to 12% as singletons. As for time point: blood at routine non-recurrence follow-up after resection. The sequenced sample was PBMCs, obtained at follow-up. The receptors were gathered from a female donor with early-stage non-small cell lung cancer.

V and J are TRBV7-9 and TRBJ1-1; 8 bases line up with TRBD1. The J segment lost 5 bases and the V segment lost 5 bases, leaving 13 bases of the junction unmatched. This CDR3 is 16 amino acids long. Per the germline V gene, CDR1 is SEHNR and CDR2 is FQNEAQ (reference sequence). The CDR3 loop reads CASSAPGGGGITEAFF. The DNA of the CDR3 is TGTGCCAGCAGCGCCCCAGGGGGCGGAGGGATTACTGAAGCTTTCTTT.

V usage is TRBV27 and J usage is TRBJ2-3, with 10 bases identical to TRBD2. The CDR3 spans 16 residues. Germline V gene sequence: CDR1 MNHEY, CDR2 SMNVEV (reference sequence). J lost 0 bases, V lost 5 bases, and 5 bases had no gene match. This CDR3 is CASSPSGLASTDTQYF. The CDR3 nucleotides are TGTGCCAGCAGTCCCTCGGGACTAGCGAGCACAGATACGCAGTATTTT.

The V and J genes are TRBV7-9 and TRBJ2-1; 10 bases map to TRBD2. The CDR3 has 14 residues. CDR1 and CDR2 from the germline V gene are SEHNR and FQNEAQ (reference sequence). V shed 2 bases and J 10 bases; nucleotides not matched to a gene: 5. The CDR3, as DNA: TGTGCCAGCAGCTTAACTAGCGGGAACTCCGAGCAGTTCTTC. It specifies CASSLTSGNSEQFF.

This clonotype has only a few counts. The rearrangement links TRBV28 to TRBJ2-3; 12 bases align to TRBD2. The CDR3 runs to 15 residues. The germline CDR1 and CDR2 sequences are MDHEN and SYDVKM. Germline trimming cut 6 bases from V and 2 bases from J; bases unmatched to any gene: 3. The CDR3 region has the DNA TGTGCCAGCAGCGGACTAGCGGGACACACAGATACGCAGTATTTT. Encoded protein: CASSGLAGHTDTQYF.

The CDR3 DNA reads as TGTGCCAGCAGCTTAGCTAGCCGGCATGAGCAGTTCTTC. Its protein is CASSLASRHEQFF. The rearrangement joins TRBV7-2 to TRBJ2-1; unclear D gene. Germline-derived CDR1 and CDR2 are SGHTA and FQGNSA. V shed 0 bases and J shed 8 bases, with 8 bases lying between them. The CDR3 totals 13 residues.